Below, 6 T cell receptor beta chains from the same sample are listed, as sequenced in a study of CD8+ T cells in alopecia areata. Investigators isolated RNA and reverse transcribed it into cDNA to act as the sequencing template. TCRdb's copy holds only in-frame clones and misses some; the assay was immunoSEQ multiplex PCR. The repertoire holds about 250,000 clones, with 60% as singletons. Noted treatment: oral pan-JAK inhibitor, 5-10 mg twice daily. This specimen was CD4+ T cells sorted from blood, taken around week 54, from a patient treated with tofacitinib. The receptors come from a human donor with alopecia areata.

In its sample, this clone was seen a few times. The chain employs TRBV30 and TRBJ2-2; D possibly matches TRBD1 or TRBD2 (5 bases each). This CDR3 region has 15 residues. Trimming took off 2 bases at V and 3 bases at J, with 13 bases between the two ends. Germline values: CDR1 GTSNPN, CDR2 SVGIG (reference sequence). CDR3 in amino acids: CAWSQGLGDTGELFF. CDR3 in DNA: TGTGCCTGGAGTCAGGGCCTGGGAGACACCGGGGAGCTGTTTTTT. Together with reference TRBV30 and TRBJ2-2, the CDR3 gives the full variable domain: SQTIHQWPATLVQPVGSPLSLECTVEGTSNPNLYWYRQAAGRGLQLLFYSVGIGQISSEVPQNLSASRPQDRQFILSSKKLLLSDSGFYLCAWSQGLGDTGELFFGEGSRLTVL.

V and J are TRBV9 and TRBJ2-5, with TRBD2 matching 9 bases. Germline V gives CDR1 SGDLS, CDR2 YYNGEE. CDR3 length: 16 amino acids. J lost 4 bases, V lost 0 bases, and 7 bases had no gene match. Here the CDR3 DNA reads TGTGCCAGCAGCGTAGAGGCCACTAGCGGGCGAGAGACCCAGTACTTC. Translation gives CASSVEATSGRETQYF. Together with reference TRBV9 and TRBJ2-5, the CDR3 gives the full variable domain: DSGVTQTPKHLITATGQRVTLRCSPRSGDLSVYWYQQSLDQGLQFLIQYYNGEERAKGNILERFSAQQFPDLHSELNLSSLELGDSALYFCASSVEATSGRETQYFGPGTRLLVL.

In nucleotides, the CDR3 is TGTGCCAGCAGCCAATTAGAAGAGACCCAGTACTTC. This encodes CASSQLEETQYF. The chain carries TRBV5-5 and TRBJ2-5; D unresolved. The CDR3 covers 12 residues. The germline gives CDR1 SGHKS, CDR2 YYEKEE (reference sequence). Trimming stripped 4 bases from V and 3 bases from J, with 7 bases between.

The chain uses TRBV14 and TRBJ1-1; D remains unclear. CDR1 SGHDN and CDR2 FVKESK come from the germline V gene. The CDR3 extends over 12 amino acids. Trimming took off 1 base at V and 3 bases at J, with 3 bases between the two ends. CDR3 sequence reads: CASSQVYTEAFF. Written as DNA, the CDR3 is TGTGCCAGCAGCCAAGTTTACACTGAAGCTTTCTTT.

This clone was detected only once. V and J are TRBV25-1 and TRBJ2-2; D is possibly TRBD2 (5 bases). Germline V gene lookup returns CDR1 MGHDK and CDR2 SYGVNS. V was pared by 3 bases and J by 4 bases, with 12 bases between. The CDR3 is 15 amino acids. The CDR3 DNA follows: TGTGCCAGCAGTGAGCCGGAGGTCGGCACCGGGGAGCTGTTTTTT. Its protein is CASSEPEVGTGELFF.

The rearrangement joins TRBV9 to TRBJ2-6; no reliable D call. CDR3 length equals 13 residues. Deletions cut 5 bases from V and 3 bases from J, with 6 bases between. Germline assignment: CDR1 SGDLS and CDR2 YYNGEE. CDR3 region: CASSAGGANVLTF. In DNA, the CDR3 is TGTGCCAGCAGTGCAGGTGGGGCCAACGTCCTGACTTTC.